This T cell receptor beta chain came from a study of metastatic and nonmetastatic thyroid tumors. TCRdb called clones again from the PCR reads with MiXCR. The sample has more than 9,500 clones, around 27% seen once; the top ten hold about 21%. Thyroid surgery was performed in patients who had received no treatment beforehand. Study outcomes and limitations: Benign nodules were reported to have significantly lower TCR beta diversity than malignant thyroid tumors, in blood and tumor.

As to this clone: Its antigen remains unidentified. A read error may explain this, as a much larger clone is one base away. Additional DNA sequences in this sample encode the identical CDR3.

From germline, CDR1 is MNHEY and CDR2 SMNVEV (reference sequence). The CDR3 has 13 amino acids. V was clipped by 5 bases and J by 8 bases, with 12 bases between them. The sample consisted of adjacent normal tissue. The receptor comes from a male donor with papillary thyroid cancer or a benign thyroid nodule (not recorded which). Some clones in this sample may be carry-over from other donors' samples. V usage is TRBV27 and J usage is TRBJ2-2; D gene ambiguous. The CDR3: CASSVDWSGELFF. CDR3 nucleotide sequence: TGTGCCAGCAGTGTCGATTGGTCTGGGGAGCTGTTTTTT.